The next 21 T cell receptor beta chains were all read from a single sample in a study of blood T cell repertoires in COVID-19. Profiled with immunoSEQ multiplex PCR; TCRdb holds only in-frame clones, not every one. The table lists under 250,000 clones, around 83% of them singletons, with 7% to 10% in the top ten. The material sequenced was peripheral blood. These receptors originate from a woman aged 45-59 years with acute or convalescent COVID-19.

The chain joins TRBV14 to TRBJ1-6; D is unresolved. The V and J ends lost 0 bases and 1 base respectively, with 7 bases between them. The CDR3 is 16 residues long. Germline CDR1 SGHDN, CDR2 FVKESK. The CDR3 DNA follows: TGTGCCAGCAGCCAAGATTCGGGTTCCTATAATTCACCCCTCCACTTT. Encoded protein: CASSQDSGSYNSPLHF.

V gene TRBV24-1 combines with J gene TRBJ2-1, with 9 bases lining up with TRBD2. V trimming: 3 bases; J trimming: 0 bases; junction bases outside the gene matches: 8. CDR1 and CDR2 from the germline V gene are KGHDR and SFDVKD. The CDR3 consists of 18 residues. CDR3 sequence (DNA): TGTGCCACCAGTGATGCCATCAATAGCGGGAGCTCCTACAATGAGCAGTTCTTC. Encoded protein: CATSDAINSGSSYNEQFF.

This chain connects TRBV29-1 to TRBJ2-3; 15 bases match TRBD2. The CDR3 is made up of 17 amino acids. Germline trimming cut 5 bases from V and 1 base from J; bases unmatched to any gene: 7. Looked up from germline, CDR1 is SQVTM and CDR2 is ANQGSEA. The CDR3 nucleotides are TGCAGCGTTCGCGGACTAGCGGGAGGGCCGCGCACAGATACGCAGTATTTT. Amino acids: CSVRGLAGGPRTDTQYF.

The chain links TRBV27 to TRBJ2-1; D remains unclear. Trimming removed 3 bases from V and 1 base from J, with 10 bases in between. The germline CDR1 and CDR2 sequences are MNHEY and SMNVEV (reference sequence). The CDR3 spans 15 residues. CDR3 protein: CASSFRLSSYNEQFF. DNA for the CDR3: TGTGCCAGCAGTTTTCGGTTGTCGTCCTACAATGAGCAGTTCTTC.

The chain uses TRBV27 and TRBJ1-2, with 8 bases fitting TRBD1. CDR3 length equals 14 residues. The ends lost 6 bases at V and 6 bases at J; junction bases unmatched: 9. The germline V gene encodes CDR1 MNHEY and CDR2 SMNVEV (reference sequence). The CDR3 sequence: CASSDDQGANGYTF. CDR3 DNA: TGTGCCAGCAGCGACGACCAGGGGGCTAATGGCTACACCTTC.

The genes are TRBV12-3 or TRBV12-4 and TRBJ1-1; D is unclear. CDR3 length: 13 residues. V lost 7 bases, J lost 4 bases, and 13 bases lay in between. The CDR3: CASIIRGSTEAFF. CDR3 DNA sequence: TGTGCCAGCATAATCCGGGGAAGCACTGAAGCTTTCTTT.

The chain carries TRBV7-2 and TRBJ2-5; 11 bases are a match to TRBD2. CDR1 and CDR2 (germline): SGHTA, FQGNSA. With 1 base clipped from V and 7 bases from J, the junction kept 5 bases outside the gene matches. The CDR3 loop spans 15 amino acids. The DNA of the CDR3 is TGTGCCAGCAGCTTAGTAGGGACTAGCGGCGGGACCCAGTACTTC. Translated, it gives CASSLVGTSGGTQYF. Full variable domain (remainder filled in from reference TRBV7-2 and TRBJ2-5): GAGVSQSPSNKVTEKGKDVELRCDPISGHTALYWYRQSLGQGLEFLIYFQGNSAPDKSGLPSDRFSAERTGGSVSTLTIQRTQQEDSAVYLCASSLVGTSGGTQYFGPGTRLLVL.

The chain combines TRBV7-7 with TRBJ2-5; 8 bases line up with TRBD2. J gave up 9 bases and V 1 base, and 4 bases lay outside the gene matches. From germline, CDR1 is SSHAT and CDR2 FNYEAQ (reference sequence). The CDR3 is made up of 13 amino acids. CDR3 residues: CASSLGGGMAQYF. The CDR3 DNA reads TGTGCCAGCAGCTTAGGCGGGGGGATGGCCCAGTACTTC.

The rearrangement joins TRBV6-5 to TRBJ2-7; D might be TRBD2 (5 bases). This CDR3 is built from 15 residues. The V gene lost 3 bases and the J gene lost 1 base, with 13 bases spanning the gap. CDR1 and CDR2 (germline): MNHEY, SVGAGI. The CDR3, as DNA: TGTGCCAGCAGTTATCAAGACGGGATGTCCTACGAGCAGTACTTC. Translating gives CASSYQDGMSYEQYF.

The chain couples TRBV6-5 to TRBJ2-1; TRBD1 is a possible D gene (6 bases). The CDR3 totals 15 residues. Germline V lookup: CDR1 MNHEY, CDR2 SVGAGI. Trimming cost V 4 bases and J 1 base, with 11 bases left between them. CDR3 region: CASSSPQGSYNEQFF. The CDR3 region has the DNA TGTGCCAGCAGTTCTCCGCAGGGGTCCTACAATGAGCAGTTCTTC.

V gene TRBV2 combines with J gene TRBJ2-5; 8 bases agree with TRBD1. The CDR3 covers 15 residues. Germline V gene data show CDR1 as SNHLY and CDR2 as FYNNEI. With V trimmed by 6 bases and J by 5 bases, 11 bases remained unmatched. The CDR3 region is CASSLDRAPGETQYF. CDR3 in DNA: TGTGCCAGCAGCCTGGACAGGGCGCCCGGGGAGACCCAGTACTTC.

This clone was seen many times. Other DNA sequences in the same sample also yield this CDR3. The chain carries TRBV18 and TRBJ1-5, with 8 bases identical to TRBD1. Germline CDR1 KGHSH, CDR2 LQKENI. Unmatched junction bases numbered 7, after V lost 5 bases and J lost 4 bases. This CDR3 spans 15 amino acids. CDR3 residues: CASSADRGGNQPQHF. In DNA, the CDR3 is TGTGCCAGCTCAGCTGACAGGGGAGGTAATCAGCCCCAGCATTTT.

Concerning this clone: This sample also contains other DNA sequences that code for the same CDR3. This chain uses TRBV10-1 with TRBJ2-7; 8 bases map to TRBD1. Trimming cost V 1 base and J 1 base; bases outside gene matches: 3. Germline V gives CDR1 WNHNN, CDR2 SYGVQD (reference sequence). This CDR3 region has 15 residues. CDR3 sequence: CASSEYRGSSYEQYF. DNA of the CDR3: TGCGCCAGCAGTGAGTACAGGGGGAGTTCCTACGAGCAGTACTTC.

The genes are TRBV9 and TRBJ2-7; 9 bases align to TRBD2. The ends lost 0 bases at V and 4 bases at J; junction bases unmatched: 8. CDR1 and CDR2 from the germline V gene are SGDLS and YYNGEE. The CDR3 is 16 amino acids. CDR3 coding DNA: TGTGCCAGCAGCGTAGGTAGTAGCGGGAGCAGTTACGAGCAGTACTTC. This sequence encodes CASSVGSSGSSYEQYF.

The chain combines TRBV11-2 with TRBJ2-7; the match to TRBD2 covers 10 bases. Germline V CDR1 and CDR2: SGHAT, FQNNGV. V was pared by 2 bases and J by 2 bases, with 3 bases of the junction left unmatched. The CDR3 is made up of 15 amino acids. The CDR3 DNA is TGTGCCAGCAGCTTATTAGCGGGAGGCACCTACGAGCAGTACTTC. Protein sequence: CASSLLAGGTYEQYF.

The chain joins TRBV6-5 to TRBJ1-1; D not certain. The V gene lost 10 bases and the J gene lost 4 bases, with 13 bases spanning the gap. Germline loops: CDR1 MNHEY, CDR2 SVGAGI. This CDR3 contains 12 residues. The CDR3 DNA sequence: TGTGCCACCAAAGAAGGCGGCACTGAAGCTTTCTTT. Its translation is CATKEGGTEAFF.

This clone was counted between two and nine times. The chain combines TRBV24-1 with TRBJ1-2; D is possibly TRBD1 (5 bases). Trimming took off 5 bases at V and 4 bases at J, with 10 bases between the two ends. This CDR3 has 13 amino acids. Germline loops: CDR1 KGHDR, CDR2 SFDVKD. The CDR3 DNA reads TGTGCCACCAGTGGTGGGGGGTTCTATGGCTACACCTTC. Its protein is CATSGGGFYGYTF.

V and J are TRBV4-2 and TRBJ1-3; D may be TRBD1 (5 bases). V was clipped by 1 base and J by 4 bases, with 14 bases between them. The CDR3 spans 16 residues. CDR1 is LGHNA, CDR2 YNFKEQ, per germline. The CDR3 nucleotides read TGTGCCAGCAGCCAAGCGTGGGGGGTAGAGGGAAACACCATATATTTT. Translation gives CASSQAWGVEGNTIYF.

The V gene is TRBV6-5, the J gene TRBJ2-7; possibly TRBD2 for D (5 bases). Trimming pared 8 bases from V and 0 bases from J, leaving 11 bases between. The CDR3 covers 13 residues. Germline values: CDR1 MNHEY, CDR2 SVGAGI. The CDR3 protein is CASLPGSSYEQYF. CDR3 nucleotide sequence: TGTGCCAGCCTCCCTGGGAGCTCCTACGAGCAGTACTTC.

The chain employs TRBV27 and TRBJ2-7; D is perhaps TRBD1 (6 bases). The CDR3 length is 13 residues. The V and J ends lost 5 bases and 2 bases respectively, with 10 bases between them. Germline CDR1 is MNHEY and CDR2 is SMNVEV (reference sequence). The CDR3 DNA reads as TGTGCCAGCAGTCCCCGACAGGCCTACGAGCAGTACTTC. This encodes CASSPRQAYEQYF.

This rearrangement joins TRBV27 to TRBJ2-1; 11 bases map to TRBD2. This CDR3 contains 19 residues. Losses at the gene ends were 6 bases for V and 9 bases for J; bases not matched to a gene: 22. The germline CDR1 and CDR2 sequences are MNHEY and SMNVEV (reference sequence). The CDR3 loop is CASRGSGTSGRRDHIEQFF. CDR3 in DNA: TGTGCCAGCAGAGGAAGTGGCACTAGCGGGAGAAGGGACCACATTGAGCAGTTCTTC.